These T cell receptor beta chains were read from a single sample in a study of blood T cells in healthy people across ages. TCRdb re-analysed the 5' RACE reads in MiXCR, keeping a single row per CDR3 protein. The data contain 1.5 million to 2 million distinct CDR3 sequences, about 39% of them singletons. Material: blood. Receptors originate from a human donor in good health. Both conserved end residues are part of each CDR3. Each record gives: CDR3 protein, CDR3 DNA, V gene, J gene, clone size, D gene. D genes are given only for firm matches. For some rows the clone size is stated as once, few or many, or as a class when expanded; others skip it.

CDR3 protein: CSASPTTGCQPQHF
CDR3 DNA: TGCAGTGCTAGTCCCACTACAGGGTGTCAGCCCCAGCATTTT
V gene: TRBV20-1
J gene: TRBJ1-5
clone size: once
D gene: .

CDR3 protein: CASSLNGTESYEQYF
CDR3 DNA: TGTGCCAGCAGCTTAAATGGGACAGAGTCCTACGAGCAGTACTTC
V gene: TRBV7-3
J gene: TRBJ2-7
clone size: .
D gene: TRBD1

CDR3 protein: CASSQDHGGSNYGYTF
CDR3 DNA: TGCGCCAGCAGCCAAGATCATGGGGGGAGTAACTATGGCTACACCTTC
V gene: TRBV4-3
J gene: TRBJ1-2
clone size: few
D gene: .

CDR3 protein: CSVAGEGRNEQFF
CDR3 DNA: TGCAGCGTTGCGGGGGAGGGCCGGAATGAGCAGTTCTTC
V gene: TRBV29-1
J gene: TRBJ2-1
clone size: .
D gene: TRBD2

CDR3 protein: CSVALGSGSGETQYF
CDR3 DNA: TGCAGCGTTGCCCTCGGGAGCGGGAGCGGGGAGACCCAGTACTTC
V gene: TRBV29-1
J gene: TRBJ2-5
clone size: .
D gene: TRBD2

CDR3 protein: CASSTDREGEAFF
CDR3 DNA: TGTGCCAGCAGCACGGACAGGGAGGGTGAAGCTTTCTTT
V gene: TRBV7-2
J gene: TRBJ1-1
clone size: .
D gene: TRBD1

CDR3 protein: CASTTVSGAYEQYF
CDR3 DNA: TGTGCCAGCACGACCGTTTCAGGGGCCTACGAGCAGTACTTC
V gene: TRBV7-9
J gene: TRBJ2-7
clone size: few
D gene: .

CDR3 protein: CASSLAGTDWEKYF
CDR3 DNA: TGTGCCAGCAGCTTAGCCGGGACCGACTGGGAGAAGTACTTC
V gene: TRBV7-9
J gene: TRBJ2-4
clone size: .
D gene: .

CDR3 protein: CASSLAANTGELFF
CDR3 DNA: TGTGCCAGCAGTTTGGCCGCGAACACCGGGGAGCTGTTTTTT
V gene: TRBV5-1
J gene: TRBJ2-2
clone size: many
D gene: .

CDR3 protein: CASSEQLAGSTDTQYF
CDR3 DNA: TGTGCCAGCAGCGAACAACTAGCGGGTAGCACAGATACGCAGTATTTT
V gene: TRBV9
J gene: TRBJ2-3
clone size: .
D gene: TRBD2

CDR3 protein: CASSLVEWSQETQYF
CDR3 DNA: TGTGCCAGCAGCTTAGTTGAGTGGTCCCAAGAGACCCAGTACTTC
V gene: TRBV7-2
J gene: TRBJ2-5
clone size: few
D gene: .

CDR3 protein: CASTFGNREQYF
CDR3 DNA: TGTGCCAGCACCTTCGGGAATAGGGAGCAGTACTTC
V gene: TRBV28
J gene: TRBJ2-5
clone size: .
D gene: .

CDR3 protein: CSALKRQAGDDEQFF
CDR3 DNA: TGCAGTGCCCTTAAGAGACAAGCGGGGGACGATGAGCAGTTCTTC
V gene: TRBV20-1
J gene: TRBJ2-1
clone size: few
D gene: TRBD2

CDR3 protein: CSASSTGTVRSYNEQFF
CDR3 DNA: TGCAGTGCCTCGAGCACCGGGACAGTCAGATCCTACAATGAGCAGTTCTTC
V gene: TRBV20-1
J gene: TRBJ2-1
clone size: .
D gene: TRBD1

CDR3 protein: CASSQNGGTYNEQFF
CDR3 DNA: TGTGCCAGCAGCCAAAACGGGGGAACCTACAATGAGCAGTTCTTC
V gene: TRBV16
J gene: TRBJ2-1
clone size: .
D gene: .

CDR3 protein: CASNPQGAIRYNEQFF
CDR3 DNA: TGTGCCAGCAATCCTCAGGGGGCAATCAGATACAATGAGCAGTTCTTC
V gene: TRBV12-3/TRBV12-4
J gene: TRBJ2-1
clone size: .
D gene: TRBD1

CDR3 protein: CASSSGVSVSYEQYF
CDR3 DNA: TGTGCCAGCAGCTCAGGGGTTAGCGTGTCCTACGAGCAGTACTTC
V gene: TRBV7-6
J gene: TRBJ2-7
clone size: many
D gene: .

CDR3 protein: CASSFGQQNTEAFF
CDR3 DNA: TGTGCCAGCAGCTTTGGACAGCAGAACACTGAAGCTTTCTTT
V gene: TRBV5-4
J gene: TRBJ1-1
clone size: .
D gene: .

CDR3 protein: CASSPLRMGLAKNIQYF
CDR3 DNA: TGTGCCAGCAGTCCGCTTCGTATGGGTCTCGCCAAAAACATTCAGTACTTC
V gene: TRBV12-3/TRBV12-4
J gene: TRBJ2-4
clone size: few
D gene: .

CDR3 protein: CASSDTHFLDEQFF
CDR3 DNA: TGTGCCAGCAGTGACACTCACTTCCTCGATGAGCAGTTCTTC
V gene: TRBV25-1
J gene: TRBJ2-1
clone size: .
D gene: .

CDR3 protein: CASSQGTQLLAKNIQYF
CDR3 DNA: TGCGCCAGCAGCCAAGGGACACAGCTCCTAGCCAAAAACATTCAGTACTTC
V gene: TRBV4-1
J gene: TRBJ2-4
clone size: few
D gene: .

CDR3 protein: CASSLNPTGQKETQYF
CDR3 DNA: TGCGCCAGCAGCTTGAATCCGACAGGGCAGAAGGAGACCCAGTACTTC
V gene: TRBV5-1
J gene: TRBJ2-5
clone size: .
D gene: TRBD1

CDR3 protein: CASSKRLQYQETQYF
CDR3 DNA: TGCGCCAGCAGCAAGCGACTGCAGTACCAAGAGACCCAGTACTTC
V gene: TRBV5-1
J gene: TRBJ2-5
clone size: .
D gene: .